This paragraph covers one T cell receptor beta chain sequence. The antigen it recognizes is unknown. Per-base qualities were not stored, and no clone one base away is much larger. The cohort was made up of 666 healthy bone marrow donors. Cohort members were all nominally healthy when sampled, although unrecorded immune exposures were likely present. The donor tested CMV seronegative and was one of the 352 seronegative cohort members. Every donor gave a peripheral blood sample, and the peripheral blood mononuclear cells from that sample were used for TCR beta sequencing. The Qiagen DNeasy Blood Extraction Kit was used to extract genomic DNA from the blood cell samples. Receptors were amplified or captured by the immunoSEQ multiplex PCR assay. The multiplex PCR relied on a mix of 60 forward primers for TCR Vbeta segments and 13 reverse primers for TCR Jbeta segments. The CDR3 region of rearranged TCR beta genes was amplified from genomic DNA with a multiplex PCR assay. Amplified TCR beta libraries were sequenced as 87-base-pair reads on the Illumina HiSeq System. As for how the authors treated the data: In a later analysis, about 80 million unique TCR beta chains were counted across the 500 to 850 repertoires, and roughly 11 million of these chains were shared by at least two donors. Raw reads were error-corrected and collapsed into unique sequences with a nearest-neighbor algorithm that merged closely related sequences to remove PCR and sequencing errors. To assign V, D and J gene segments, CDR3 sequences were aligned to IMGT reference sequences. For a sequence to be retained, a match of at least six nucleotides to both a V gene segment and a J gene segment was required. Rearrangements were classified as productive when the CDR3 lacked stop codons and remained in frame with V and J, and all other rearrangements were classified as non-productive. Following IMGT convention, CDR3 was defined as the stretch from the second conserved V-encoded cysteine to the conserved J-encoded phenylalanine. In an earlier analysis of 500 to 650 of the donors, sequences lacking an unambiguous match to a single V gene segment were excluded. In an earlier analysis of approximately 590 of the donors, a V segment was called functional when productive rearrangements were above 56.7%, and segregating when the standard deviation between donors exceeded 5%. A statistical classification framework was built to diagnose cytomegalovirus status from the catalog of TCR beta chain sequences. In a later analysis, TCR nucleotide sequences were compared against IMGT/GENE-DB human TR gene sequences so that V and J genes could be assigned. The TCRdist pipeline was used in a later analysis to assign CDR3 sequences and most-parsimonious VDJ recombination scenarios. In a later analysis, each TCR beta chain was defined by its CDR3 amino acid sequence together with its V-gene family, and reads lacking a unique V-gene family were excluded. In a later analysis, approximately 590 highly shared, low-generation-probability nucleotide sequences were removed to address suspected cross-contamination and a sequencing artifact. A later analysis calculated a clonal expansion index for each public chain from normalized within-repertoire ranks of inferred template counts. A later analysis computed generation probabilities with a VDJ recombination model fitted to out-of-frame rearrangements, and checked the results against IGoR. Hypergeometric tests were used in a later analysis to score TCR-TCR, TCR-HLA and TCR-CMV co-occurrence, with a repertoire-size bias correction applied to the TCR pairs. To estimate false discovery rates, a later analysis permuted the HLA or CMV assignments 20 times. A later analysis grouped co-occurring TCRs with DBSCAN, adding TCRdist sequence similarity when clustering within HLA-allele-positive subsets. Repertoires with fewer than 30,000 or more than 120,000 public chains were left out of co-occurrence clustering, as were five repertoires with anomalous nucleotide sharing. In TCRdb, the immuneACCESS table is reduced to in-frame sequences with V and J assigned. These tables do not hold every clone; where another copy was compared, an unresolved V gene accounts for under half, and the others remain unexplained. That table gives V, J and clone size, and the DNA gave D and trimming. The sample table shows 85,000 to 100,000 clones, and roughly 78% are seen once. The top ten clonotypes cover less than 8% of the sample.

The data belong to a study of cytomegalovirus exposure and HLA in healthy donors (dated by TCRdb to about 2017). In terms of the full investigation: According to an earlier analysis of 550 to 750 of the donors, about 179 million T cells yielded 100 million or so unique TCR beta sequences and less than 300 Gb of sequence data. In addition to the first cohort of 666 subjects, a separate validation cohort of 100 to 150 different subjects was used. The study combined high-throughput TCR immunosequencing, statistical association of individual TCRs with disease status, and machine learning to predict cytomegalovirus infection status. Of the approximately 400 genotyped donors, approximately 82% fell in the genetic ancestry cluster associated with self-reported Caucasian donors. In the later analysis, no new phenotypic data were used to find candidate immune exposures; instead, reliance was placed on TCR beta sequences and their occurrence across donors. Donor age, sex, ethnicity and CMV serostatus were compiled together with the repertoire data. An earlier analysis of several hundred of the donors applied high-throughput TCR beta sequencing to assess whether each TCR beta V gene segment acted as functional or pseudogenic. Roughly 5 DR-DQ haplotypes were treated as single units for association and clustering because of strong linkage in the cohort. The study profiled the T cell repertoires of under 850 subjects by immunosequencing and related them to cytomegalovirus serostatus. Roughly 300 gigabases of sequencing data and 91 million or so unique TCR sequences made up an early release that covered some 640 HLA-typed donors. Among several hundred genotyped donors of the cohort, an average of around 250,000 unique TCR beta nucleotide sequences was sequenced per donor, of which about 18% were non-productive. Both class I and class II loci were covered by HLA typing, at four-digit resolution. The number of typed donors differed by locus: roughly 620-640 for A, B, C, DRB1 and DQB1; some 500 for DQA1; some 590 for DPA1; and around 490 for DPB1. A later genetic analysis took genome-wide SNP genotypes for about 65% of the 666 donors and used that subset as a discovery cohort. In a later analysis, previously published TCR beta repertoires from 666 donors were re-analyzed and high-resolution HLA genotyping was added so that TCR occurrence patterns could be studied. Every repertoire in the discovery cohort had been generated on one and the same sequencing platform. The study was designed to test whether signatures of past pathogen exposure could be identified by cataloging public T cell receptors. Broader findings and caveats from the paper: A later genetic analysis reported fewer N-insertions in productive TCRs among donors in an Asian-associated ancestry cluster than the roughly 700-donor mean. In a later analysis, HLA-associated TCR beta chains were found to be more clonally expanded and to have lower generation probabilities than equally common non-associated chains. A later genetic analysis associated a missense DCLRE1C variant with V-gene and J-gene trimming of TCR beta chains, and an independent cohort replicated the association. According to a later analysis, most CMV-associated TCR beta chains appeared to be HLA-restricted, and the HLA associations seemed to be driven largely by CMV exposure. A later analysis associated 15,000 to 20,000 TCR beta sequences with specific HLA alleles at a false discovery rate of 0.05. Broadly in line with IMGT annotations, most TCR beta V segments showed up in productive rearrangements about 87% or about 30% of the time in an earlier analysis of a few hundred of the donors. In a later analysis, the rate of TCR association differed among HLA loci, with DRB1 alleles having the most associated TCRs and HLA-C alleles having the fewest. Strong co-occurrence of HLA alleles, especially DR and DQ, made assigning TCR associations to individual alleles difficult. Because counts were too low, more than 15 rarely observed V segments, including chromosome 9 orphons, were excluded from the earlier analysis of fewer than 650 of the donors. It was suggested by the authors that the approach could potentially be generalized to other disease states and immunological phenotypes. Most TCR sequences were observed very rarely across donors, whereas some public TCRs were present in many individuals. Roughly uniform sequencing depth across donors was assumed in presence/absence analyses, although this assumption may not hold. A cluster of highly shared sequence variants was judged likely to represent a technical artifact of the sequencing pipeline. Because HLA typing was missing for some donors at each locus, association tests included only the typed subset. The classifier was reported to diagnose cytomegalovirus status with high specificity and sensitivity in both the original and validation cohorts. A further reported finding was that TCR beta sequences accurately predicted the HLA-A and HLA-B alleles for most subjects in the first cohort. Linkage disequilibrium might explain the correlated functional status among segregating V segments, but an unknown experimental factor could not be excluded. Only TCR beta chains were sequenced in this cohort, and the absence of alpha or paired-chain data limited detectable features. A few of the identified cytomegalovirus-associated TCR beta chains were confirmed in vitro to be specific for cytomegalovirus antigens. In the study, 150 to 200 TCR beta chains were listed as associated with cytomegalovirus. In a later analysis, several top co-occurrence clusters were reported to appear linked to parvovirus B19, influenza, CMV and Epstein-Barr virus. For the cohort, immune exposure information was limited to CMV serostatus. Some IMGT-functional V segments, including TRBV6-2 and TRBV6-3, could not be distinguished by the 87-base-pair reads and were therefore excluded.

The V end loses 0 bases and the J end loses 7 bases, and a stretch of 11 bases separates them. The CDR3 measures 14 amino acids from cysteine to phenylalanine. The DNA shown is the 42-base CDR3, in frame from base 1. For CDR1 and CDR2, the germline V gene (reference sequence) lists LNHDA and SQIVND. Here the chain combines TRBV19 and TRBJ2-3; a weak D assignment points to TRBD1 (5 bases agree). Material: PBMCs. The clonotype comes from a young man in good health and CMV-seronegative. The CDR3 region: CASSIEGRVNTQYF. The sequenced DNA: TGTGCCAGTAGTATAGAAGGCAGGGTGAATACGCAGTATTTT.